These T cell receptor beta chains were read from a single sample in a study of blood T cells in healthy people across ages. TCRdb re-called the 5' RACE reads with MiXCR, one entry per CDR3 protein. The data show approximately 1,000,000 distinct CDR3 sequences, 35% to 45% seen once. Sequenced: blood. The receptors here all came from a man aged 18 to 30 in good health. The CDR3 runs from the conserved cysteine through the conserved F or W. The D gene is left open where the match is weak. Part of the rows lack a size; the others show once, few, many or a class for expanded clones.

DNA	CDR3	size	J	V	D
TGTGCCAGCAGCAAAGCTTTAGCGGCCTCCTACAATGAGCAGTTCTTC	CASSKALAASYNEQFF	few	TRBJ2-1	TRBV21-1	.
TGTGCCAGCAACTTAGCCCTCGGACAGGGACGACTTTATGGCTACACCTTC	CASNLALGQGRLYGYTF	.	TRBJ1-2	TRBV7-9	TRBD1
TGTGCCAGCAGCCCCGGGACAGTGTCCCTTTACGAGCAGTACTTC	CASSPGTVSLYEQYF	many	TRBJ2-7	TRBV11-2	TRBD1
TGTGCCAGCAGTTCGAGTCAAGCAAACACTGAAGCTTTCTTT	CASSSSQANTEAFF	.	TRBJ1-1	TRBV2	.
TGCAGTGCTAGTCGCGGGACAGGTTCCGAGCAGTACTTC	CSASRGTGSEQYF	many	TRBJ2-7	TRBV20-1	TRBD1
TGCGCCAGCAGCCAAGGGAGGAGGGGGCACGATGGCTACACCTTC	CASSQGRRGHDGYTF	.	TRBJ1-2	TRBV4-3	TRBD1
TGCAGCCTCCTTGACACAGGAAAAGATACGCAGTATTTT	CSLLDTGKDTQYF	few	TRBJ2-3	TRBV29-1	.
TGCAGTGCTAGAGATGTACGGGACGGTAATCAGCCCCAGCATTTT	CSARDVRDGNQPQHF	.	TRBJ1-5	TRBV20-1	.
TGCAGTGCTAGAGTTGCCCTGGGGAAAGGAGATACGCAGTATTTT	CSARVALGKGDTQYF	.	TRBJ2-3	TRBV20-1	.
TGTGCCAGCAGACAGGACCGGTGGAGAGGCTACACCTTC	CASRQDRWRGYTF	few	TRBJ1-2	TRBV6-1	.
TGCGCCAGCAGCCAGACAACTGCGAACACCGGGGAGCTGTTTTTT	CASSQTTANTGELFF	few	TRBJ2-2	TRBV5-1	.
TGTGCCAGCACCTTCGCGGTACCGAGCTATGGCTACACCTTC	CASTFAVPSYGYTF	few	TRBJ1-2	TRBV6-2/TRBV6-3	.
TGTGCCAGCAAAAAACAGACTGCGGGGGATACGCAGTATTTT	CASKKQTAGDTQYF	.	TRBJ2-3	TRBV7-3	.
TGTGCCAGCAGTTTGACCCATAACACCGGGGAGCTGTTTTTT	CASSLTHNTGELFF	.	TRBJ2-2	TRBV12-3/TRBV12-4	.
TGTGCCAGCAGCGTAGGAGAAGGGGCTCGTCAGCCCCAGCATTTT	CASSVGEGARQPQHF	few	TRBJ1-5	TRBV9	.
TGTGCCATCAGCCTAGACTACTCCTACGAGCAGTACTTC	CAISLDYSYEQYF	many	TRBJ2-7	TRBV10-3	.
TGCAGTGCTAGTGATCAGGGGCCCAACGGGGGCTACACCTTC	CSASDQGPNGGYTF	.	TRBJ1-2	TRBV20-1	.
TGTGCTAGCAGCGATATACAGGGGCCGATCCAAGAGACCCAGTACTTC	CASSDIQGPIQETQYF	.	TRBJ2-5	TRBV28	TRBD1
TGTGCCAGCAGTACCGCTAGCGGGGGGTGGAAAGAGACCCAGTTCTTC	CASSTASGGWKETQFF	.	TRBJ2-1	TRBV28	TRBD2
TGCGCCAGCAGCGCCGGGTCCATGGGAGAAAAACTGTTTTTT	CASSAGSMGEKLFF	few	TRBJ1-4	TRBV5-1	.
TGTGCCAGCAGCCTTAAGGAGTATGGCTACACCTTC	CASSLKEYGYTF	few	TRBJ1-2	TRBV7-8	.
TGTGCCACCAGTGATCGGGCCGACAATGAGCAGTTCTTC	CATSDRADNEQFF	.	TRBJ2-1	TRBV24-1	.
TGTGCCAGCAGCTTAGAGGGACAGGTGACTGAAGCTTTCTTT	CASSLEGQVTEAFF	.	TRBJ1-1	TRBV7-2	TRBD1
TGCAGTGCTAGGAACAGGGAGTATGGCTACACCTTC	CSARNREYGYTF	few	TRBJ1-2	TRBV20-1	.
TGCGCCAGCAGCCTAACCCCGGACAGGGGGAACTATGGCTACACCTTC	CASSLTPDRGNYGYTF	.	TRBJ1-2	TRBV4-3	TRBD1
TGTGCCAGCAGCTCACGGGGTAGCATTCAGTACTTC	CASSSRGSIQYF	.	TRBJ2-4	TRBV3-1	.
TGTGCCTGGAGTGTTACTAGCACAGATACGCAGTATTTT	CAWSVTSTDTQYF	.	TRBJ2-3	TRBV30	.